This TCR beta chain was documented in a study of shared clonotypes between healthy human individuals. Deep-level settings were used for running the assay. Libraries were prepared by immunoSEQ multiplex PCR; TCRdb keeps only in-frame clonotypes and omits some of them. The repertoire holds more than 1.2 million clones, with roughly 98.5% as singletons. Study-wide findings and caveats: Shared clonotypes: 4.5% to 5% naive CD4, around 3.5% naive CD8, under 2.5% memory CD4, around 0.4% memory CD8.

Regarding this clone: Its matching antigen is unknown.

The source material was naive CD4+ T cells sorted from blood. Subset meaning: CD45RA+ positively selected. This receptor was obtained from a man younger than 40 in good health.

The CDR3 spells CASSLEPTGDTQYF. The CDR3, as DNA: TGCGCCAGCAGCTTGGAGCCAACGGGAGATACGCAGTATTTT. This rearrangement joins TRBV5-1 to TRBJ2-3; the D is unclear. The CDR3 contains 14 residues. The germline V gene encodes CDR1 SGHRS and CDR2 YFSETQ. V was cut by 0 bases and J by 5 bases, with 10 bases left in between.